The 5 T cell receptor beta chains reported below all come from one sample, sequenced in a study of T cell responses to AZD1222 COVID-19 vaccine (dated by TCRdb to about 2021). The time point label corresponds to: baseline before first vaccination. Receptors were amplified or captured by the immunoSEQ multiplex PCR assay. Entries here come from immuneACCESS through TCRdb and include only in-frame sequences with V and J called. Some clones fail to appear in such tables; in the studies checked, an unresolved V gene covers under half of the shortfall, and the cause of the remainder is unknown. Present in this sample are 110,000 or so clones, more than 70% of which were seen just once. The ten top clones hold about 9.3% of the sample. The sequences come from peripheral blood, collected on day 0 of AZD1222 vaccination. The receptor set was obtained from an adult in good health.

With respect to this clone: Mismatch with germline at one junction end may stem from a read error. The chain links TRBV28 to TRBJ2-4; 9 nucleotides match TRBD2. Germline-derived CDR1 and CDR2 are MDHEN and SYDVKM. The CDR3 covers 12 residues. The CDR3: CASSTPSGEADF. DNA of the CDR3: TGTGCCAGCAGTACTCCTAGCGGGGAGGCGGACTTC.

The J gene is TRBJ2-5, the V gene TRBV27; D unclear. The CDR3 totals 16 residues. The germline gives CDR1 MNHEY, CDR2 SMNVEV (reference sequence). Between the trimmed V and J ends, which lost 6 bases and 5 bases, there was a span of 22 bases. CDR3 region: CASRSRWASDFETQYF. The CDR3 DNA reads as TGTGCCAGCAGATCCCGGTGGGCATCTGATTTTGAGACCCAGTACTTC.

The chain recombines TRBV7-2 with TRBJ2-5; TRBD2 matches at 7 bases. Losses at the gene ends were 5 bases for V and 1 base for J; bases not matched to a gene: 10. Germline V gives CDR1 SGHTA, CDR2 FQGNSA. The CDR3 runs 16 residues. In DNA form, the CDR3 reads TGTGCCAGCAGCACCCAAGGCGGGAGAGGCCAAGAGACCCAGTACTTC. It is translated as CASSTQGGRGQETQYF. Full variable domain (outside the CDR3, taken from reference TRBV7-2 and TRBJ2-5): GAGVSQSPSNKVTEKGKDVELRCDPISGHTALYWYRQSLGQGLEFLIYFQGNSAPDKSGLPSDRFSAERTGGSVSTLTIQRTQQEDSAVYLCASSTQGGRGQETQYFGPGTRLLVL.

This chain links TRBV20-1 with TRBJ1-6; D possibly corresponds to TRBD1 (5 bases). V shed 6 bases and J shed 17 bases, with 11 bases lying between them. Germline CDR1 DFQATT, CDR2 SNEGSKA (reference sequence). The CDR3 is 9 amino acids. CDR3 protein: CSAPGRFHF. The CDR3 DNA is TGCAGTGCCCCGGGACGGTTCCACTTT.

Written as DNA, the CDR3 is TGCGCCAGCAGTCTGAGCATGGGAGTACTTTCACCCCTCCACTTT. It is translated as CASSLSMGVLSPLHF. This rearrangement joins TRBV5-1 to TRBJ1-6; D is unresolved. This CDR3 spans 15 amino acids. The germline V gene encodes CDR1 SGHRS and CDR2 YFSETQ. V dropped 5 bases and J dropped 9 bases, with 18 bases sitting between them. The whole variable domain, filled in from reference TRBV5-1 and TRBJ1-6, reads KAGVTQTPRYLIKTRGQQVTLSCSPISGHRSVSWYQQTPGQGLQFLFEYFSETQRNKGNFPGRFSGRQFSNSRSEMNVSTLELGDSALYLCASSLSMGVLSPLHFGNGTRLTVT.